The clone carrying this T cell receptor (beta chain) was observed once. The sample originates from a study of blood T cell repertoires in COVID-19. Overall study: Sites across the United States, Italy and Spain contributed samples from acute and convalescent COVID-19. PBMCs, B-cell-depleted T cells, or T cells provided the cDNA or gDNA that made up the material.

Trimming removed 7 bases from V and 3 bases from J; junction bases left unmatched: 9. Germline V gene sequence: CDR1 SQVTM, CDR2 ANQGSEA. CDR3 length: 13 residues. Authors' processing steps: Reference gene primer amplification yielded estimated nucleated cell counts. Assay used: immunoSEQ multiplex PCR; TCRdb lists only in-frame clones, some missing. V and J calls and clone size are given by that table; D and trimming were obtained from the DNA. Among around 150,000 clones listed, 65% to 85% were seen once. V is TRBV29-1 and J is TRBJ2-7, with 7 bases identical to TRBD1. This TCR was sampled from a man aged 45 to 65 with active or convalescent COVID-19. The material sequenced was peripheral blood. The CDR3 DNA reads TGCAGCGGAGGACAGGCCCAGGGCTACGAGCAGTACTTC. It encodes CSGGQAQGYEQYF.